This T cell receptor beta chain was recorded in a study of blood T cell repertoires in COVID-19. Across the whole study: Sources were T cells, B-cell-depleted T cells, or PBMCs; the material itself was cDNA or gDNA.

Per the germline V gene, CDR1 is LGHDT and CDR2 is YNNKEL (reference sequence). V lost 4 bases and J lost 7, with 13 bases in between. This CDR3 has 13 residues. Sequenced by immunoSEQ multiplex PCR; TCRdb stores in-frame clones only, minus some. The data contain approximately 500,000 clones, roughly 90% of them seen just once; the ten biggest clones take up about 1.7%. Sequences were obtained from PBMCs or T cells enriched from blood (not recorded which). The clonotype originates from a woman aged 40 to 50 who had recovered from COVID-19. J is TRBJ1-2 and V is TRBV3-1 (or the pseudogene TRBV3-2); possibly TRBD1 for D (6 bases). CDR3 amino acids: CASSLGQRSGYTF. The CDR3 DNA follows: TGTGCCAGCAGCCTCGGACAGCGCTCTGGCTACACCTTC.